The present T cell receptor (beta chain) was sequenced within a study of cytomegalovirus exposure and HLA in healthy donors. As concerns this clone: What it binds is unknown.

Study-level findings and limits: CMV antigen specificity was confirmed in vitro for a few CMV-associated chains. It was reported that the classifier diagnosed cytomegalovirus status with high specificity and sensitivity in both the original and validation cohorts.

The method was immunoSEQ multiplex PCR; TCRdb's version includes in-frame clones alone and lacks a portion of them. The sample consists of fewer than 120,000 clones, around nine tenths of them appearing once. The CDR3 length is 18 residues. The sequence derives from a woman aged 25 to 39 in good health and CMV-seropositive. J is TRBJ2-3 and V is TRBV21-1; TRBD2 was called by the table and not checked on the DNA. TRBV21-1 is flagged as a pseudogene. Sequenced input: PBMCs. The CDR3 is CASSKGDSGRVHTDTQYF. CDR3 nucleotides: TGTGCCAGCAGCAAAGGGGATAGCGGGAGGGTACACACAGATACGCAGTATTTT.